These 22 T cell receptor beta chains share one sample of origin, sequenced in a study of response to subunit inactivated influenza vaccine. From the RT-PCR reads, TCRdb called clonotypes with MiXCR, one entry per CDR3 protein. In the table there are hundreds of thousands of distinct CDR3 sequences, 10% to 12% of which are singletons. The same data also contributed to another study, on T cells expressing NK-cell markers. That work adds: What made the TCR beta cDNA was 5'RACE template switching with UMIs.

Sequenced here: PBMCs from blood, sampled on the day of vaccination. The receptors were sampled from a man in his fifties who received an inactivated influenza vaccine.

The genes are TRBV7-2 and TRBJ2-3; 10 bases agree with TRBD2. V dropped 6 bases and J dropped 6; count of bases not matched to a gene: 9. The CDR3 is 15 amino acids. The germline gives CDR1 SGHTA, CDR2 FQGNSA. CDR3: CASRPTSGEWDTQYF. CDR3 nucleotide sequence: TGTGCCAGCAGACCCACTAGCGGGGAATGGGATACGCAGTATTTT.

This chain uses TRBV18 with TRBJ2-5; no clear D gene. The germline gives CDR1 KGHSH, CDR2 LQKENI. The CDR3 covers 14 residues. Trimming took off 0 bases at V and 1 base at J, with 6 bases between the two ends. The CDR3 sequence is CASSPPGIQETQYF. The CDR3 coding sequence is TGTGCCAGCTCACCACCGGGAATCCAAGAGACCCAGTACTTC.

V and J are TRBV27 and TRBJ1-5, with D tentatively TRBD1 (5 bases). This CDR3 is built from 16 residues. Germline V gene lookup returns CDR1 MNHEY and CDR2 SMNVEV (reference sequence). Deletions cut 5 bases from V and 2 bases from J, with 16 bases between. CDR3 DNA sequence: TGTGCCAGCAGTCCGGACAATTTATGGGGCAATCAGCCCCAGCATTTT. The encoded protein is CASSPDNLWGNQPQHF.

The chain recombines TRBV5-1 with TRBJ2-7, with 8 nucleotides matching TRBD1. Germline V gives CDR1 SGHRS, CDR2 YFSETQ. The J segment lost 6 bases and the V segment lost 0 bases, leaving 8 bases of the junction unmatched. This CDR3 is 15 amino acids long. As DNA, the CDR3 is TGCGCCAGCAGCTTGGATGGACAGGGAGGTATCGAGCAGTACTTC. Translated, it gives CASSLDGQGGIEQYF. Variable domain in full (rest from reference TRBV5-1 and TRBJ2-7): KAGVTQTPRYLIKTRGQQVTLSCSPISGHRSVSWYQQTPGQGLQFLFEYFSETQRNKGNFPGRFSGRQFSNSRSEMNVSTLELGDSALYLCASSLDGQGGIEQYFGPGTRLTVT.

This clonotype was counted many times. The chain uses TRBV4-2 and TRBJ2-2; 10 bases agree with TRBD2. V shed 0 bases and J 5 bases; nucleotides not matched to a gene: 3. Germline CDR1 reads LGHNA; CDR2 reads YNFKEQ. The CDR3 sequence is 16 residues long. CDR3 in amino acids: CASSQEAGGPTGELFF. The CDR3 nucleotides read TGTGCCAGCAGCCAAGAAGCGGGGGGGCCTACCGGGGAGCTGTTTTTT.

This clonotype has only a few counts. The chain combines TRBV5-5 with TRBJ2-1; 10 bases are shared with TRBD1. The J segment lost 6 bases and the V segment lost 1 base, leaving 10 bases of the junction unmatched. Germline values: CDR1 SGHKS, CDR2 YYEKEE (reference sequence). The CDR3 has 17 residues. CDR3 sequence: CASSLFLGQGGFNEQFF. The CDR3 DNA sequence: TGTGCCAGCAGCTTGTTCCTCGGACAGGGGGGATTCAATGAGCAGTTCTTC.

The chain uses TRBV5-4 and TRBJ2-3; tentative D call: TRBD2 (6 bases). This CDR3 is built from 15 residues. Trimming took 0 bases from V and 5 from J, leaving 13 bases between them. The germline CDR1 and CDR2 sequences are SGHNT and YYREEE (reference sequence). This CDR3 is CASSLVKGRGDTQYF. The CDR3 region has the DNA TGTGCCAGCAGCTTGGTCAAGGGGCGGGGAGATACGCAGTATTTT.

In this sample, this clonotype turned up a few times. The rearrangement joins TRBV5-6 to TRBJ1-1; D gene ambiguous. Germline V gene sequence: CDR1 SGHDT, CDR2 YYEEEE. The CDR3 length is 13 residues. V lost 0 bases, J lost 7 bases, and 10 bases lay in between. CDR3 region: CASSLGARSEAFF. CDR3 in DNA: TGTGCCAGCAGCTTGGGAGCCCGGAGTGAAGCTTTCTTT.

This clonotype was seen more than once but under ten times. The chain joins TRBV7-9 to TRBJ1-2; no firm D call. The CDR3 has 13 amino acids. The V gene lost 1 base and the J gene lost 6 bases, with 9 bases spanning the gap. Germline V CDR1 and CDR2: SEHNR, FQNEAQ (reference sequence). The CDR3 bases are TGTGCCAGCAGCTTAGGGCAAAGCCATGGCTACACCTTC. It yields the protein CASSLGQSHGYTF.

This rearrangement joins TRBV11-2 to TRBJ2-5, with D possibly matching TRBD2 (5 bases). V was trimmed by 2 bases and J by 2 bases, leaving 9 bases between them. In germline, CDR1 is SGHAT, CDR2 FQNNGV. This CDR3 is 14 amino acids long. The CDR3, as DNA: TGTGCCAGCAGCTTAACGCTAGCACAAGAGACCCAGTACTTC. It specifies CASSLTLAQETQYF.

A few counts support this clonotype. The V call is TRBV6-1, the J call TRBJ1-1; D is unresolved. V was clipped by 4 bases and J by 0 bases, with 15 bases between them. The CDR3 consists of 16 residues. CDR1 is MNHNS and CDR2 is SASEGT in the germline V gene. The CDR3 DNA sequence: TGTGCCAGCAGTGCCGTCCCTCCCCCTATGAACACTGAAGCTTTCTTT. This encodes CASSAVPPPMNTEAFF.

The CDR3 DNA reads as TGTGCCAGCAGTGATGGGGGCCAAGAGACCCAGTACTTC. Translated: CASSDGGQETQYF. The rearrangement joins TRBV25-1 to TRBJ2-5; D may be TRBD1 or TRBD2 (5 bases each). V was shortened by 3 bases and J by 1 base, with 6 bases between the two germline ends. Per germline, CDR1 MGHDK and CDR2 SYGVNS. The length of the CDR3 is 13 residues.

The chain has TRBV14 and TRBJ2-5; D remains unclear. V was pared by 3 bases and J by 5 bases, with 7 bases between. The CDR3 sequence is 12 residues long. The germline V gene encodes CDR1 SGHDN and CDR2 FVKESK. CDR3 DNA sequence: TGTGCCAGCAGCCAGGGCTGGGAGACCCAGTACTTC. Its protein product is CASSQGWETQYF.

In DNA form, the CDR3 reads TGTGCCAGCTCAAGGATCACAGATACGCAGTATTTT. This codes for CASSRITDTQYF. The chain is built from TRBV18 and TRBJ2-3; D remains ambiguous. Trimming left V 5 bases short and J 2 bases short, with 5 bases between. CDR3 length: 12 residues. Germline CDR1 KGHSH, CDR2 LQKENI.

This clonotype was detected ten times or more. This CDR3 is CSVDGVGKNIQYF. CDR3 nucleotides: TGCAGCGTTGACGGGGTTGGCAAAAACATTCAGTACTTC. This rearrangement joins TRBV29-1 to TRBJ2-4; weak D call: TRBD2 (5 bases). The CDR3 sequence is 13 residues long. CDR1 SQVTM and CDR2 ANQGSEA come from the germline V gene. V gave up 3 bases and J gave up 3 bases, with 9 bases separating them.

In this sample, this clonotype turned up many times. The V and J genes are TRBV20-1 and TRBJ1-2; unclear D gene. The CDR3 length is 10 residues. The V and J ends lost 0 bases and 4 bases respectively, with 0 bases between them. Germline CDR1 DFQATT, CDR2 SNEGSKA (reference sequence). The CDR3 protein is CSARDYGYTF. The CDR3 DNA reads TGCAGTGCTAGAGACTATGGCTACACCTTC.

This clonotype has ten or more counts. The V and J genes are TRBV7-9 and TRBJ2-5; 12 positions agree with TRBD2. The CDR3 consists of 15 residues. V was pared by 7 bases and J by 5 bases, with 8 bases of the junction left unmatched. Germline CDR1 reads SEHNR; CDR2 reads FQNEAQ (reference sequence). CDR3 loop: CASTRLAGDGETQYF. The CDR3 nucleotides read TGTGCCAGCACCAGACTAGCGGGAGACGGTGAGACCCAGTACTTC. The full variable domain, its missing parts supplied by reference TRBV7-9 and TRBJ2-5, is DTGVSQNPRHKITKRGQNVTFRCDPISEHNRLYWYRQTLGQGPEFLTYFQNEAQLEKSRLLSDRFSAERPKGSFSTLEIQRTEQGDSAMYLCASTRLAGDGETQYFGPGTRLLVL.

V gene TRBV18 combines with J gene TRBJ1-1; TRBD1 is a possible D gene (6 bases). Trimming cost V 3 bases and J 1 base, with 9 bases left between them. The length of the CDR3 is 14 residues. Per the germline V gene, CDR1 is KGHSH and CDR2 is LQKENI. The CDR3: CASSPRGQNTEAFF. As DNA, the CDR3 is TGTGCCAGCTCACCTAGGGGACAGAACACTGAAGCTTTCTTT.

This clonotype has just a few counts. The rearrangement uses TRBV7-2 and TRBJ2-1; a weak D match, TRBD1 (5 bases). The germline CDR1 and CDR2 sequences are SGHTA and FQGNSA. The CDR3 covers 15 residues. Deletions cut 3 bases from V and 4 bases from J, with 13 bases between. The CDR3 sequence: CASSFQGSAYNEQFF. The CDR3 coding sequence is TGTGCCAGCAGCTTCCAGGGTTCAGCTTACAATGAGCAGTTCTTC.

The J gene is TRBJ1-1, the V gene TRBV12-3 or TRBV12-4; TRBD1 matches at 7 bases. V shed 10 bases and J 2 bases; nucleotides not matched to a gene: 13. This CDR3 has 15 amino acids. CDR3 sequence (DNA): TGTGCCACCAAGGATGGGAAGGGGGCAAACACTGAAGCTTTCTTT. Translation gives CATKDGKGANTEAFF.

This clonotype was observed a handful of times. The chain is built from TRBV5-5 and TRBJ1-1, with TRBD1 matching 10 bases. Looked up from germline, CDR1 is SGHKS and CDR2 is YYEKEE (reference sequence). The V and J ends lost 5 bases and 5 bases, in that order; junction bases with no gene match: 12. CDR3 length: 16 amino acids. The DNA for the CDR3 is TGTGCCAGCAGGCCGGACAGGGGGTCAGGAGAAACTGAAGCTTTCTTT. This gives the protein CASRPDRGSGETEAFF.

This clonotype was observed a few times. The rearrangement uses TRBV5-6 and TRBJ2-7; 8 bases align to TRBD1. CDR3 size: 14 residues. V gave up 7 bases and J gave up 5 bases; unmatched junction bases: 11. CDR1 and CDR2 from the germline V gene are SGHDT and YYEEEE. CDR3 loop: CASRFQGAQNEQYF. The CDR3 nucleotides read TGTGCCAGCCGTTTTCAGGGGGCGCAAAACGAGCAGTACTTC.